These T cell receptor beta chains were read from a single sample in a study of T cells in Graves' hyperthyroidism and ophthalmopathy. TCRdb reprocessed the multiplex PCR reads via MiXCR and lists one record per CDR3 protein. The sample lists more than 500,000 distinct CDR3 sequences, approximately 15% occurring once. The material sequenced was blood. All receptors derive from a woman between 35 and 50 years old with Graves' hyperthyroidism. Both conserved end residues are part of each CDR3. Fields, in order: clone size, D gene, J gene, V gene, CDR3 protein, CDR3 DNA. D genes are given only for firm matches. Rows give clone size only sometimes, using once, few, many, or a class for an expanded clone.

abundance: many
d_gene: NA
j_gene: TRBJ1-5
v_gene: TRBV4-1
CDR3aa: CASSQDRGANQPQHF
CDR3nt: TGCGCCAGCAGCCAAGACCGAGGGGCAAATCAGCCCCAGCATTTT

abundance: many
d_gene: TRBD2
j_gene: TRBJ2-1
v_gene: TRBV9
CDR3aa: CASSGGGLAGVNEQFF
CDR3nt: TGTGCCAGCAGCGGGGGGGGACTAGCGGGAGTAAATGAGCAGTTCTTC

abundance: NA
d_gene: TRBD1
j_gene: TRBJ2-7
v_gene: TRBV7-2
CDR3aa: CASSVDRDPYEQYF
CDR3nt: TGTGCCAGCAGCGTGGACAGGGATCCCTACGAGCAGTACTTC

abundance: many
d_gene: TRBD2
j_gene: TRBJ2-5
v_gene: TRBV29-1
CDR3aa: CSVEDRTSGRQETQYF
CDR3nt: TGCAGCGTTGAAGATAGAACTAGCGGGAGACAAGAGACCCAGTACTTC

abundance: many
d_gene: NA
j_gene: TRBJ2-6
v_gene: TRBV6-1
CDR3aa: CASSNSLSGANVLTF
CDR3nt: TGTGCCAGCAGTAACAGCCTCTCTGGGGCCAACGTCCTGACTTTC

abundance: many
d_gene: NA
j_gene: TRBJ1-5
v_gene: TRBV6-1
CDR3aa: CASSEIPPRGNQPQHF
CDR3nt: TGTGCCAGCAGTGAAATCCCGCCGCGTGGCAATCAGCCCCAGCATTTT

abundance: few
d_gene: TRBD1
j_gene: TRBJ2-7
v_gene: TRBV4-2
CDR3aa: CASSQERTGASYEQYF
CDR3nt: TGTGCCAGCAGCCAAGAAAGGACAGGGGCCTCCTACGAGCAGTACTTC

abundance: many
d_gene: NA
j_gene: TRBJ1-1
v_gene: TRBV30
CDR3aa: CAWSVGATEAFF
CDR3nt: TGTGCCTGGAGTGTGGGGGCGACTGAAGCTTTCTTT

abundance: many
d_gene: TRBD2
j_gene: TRBJ2-7
v_gene: TRBV27
CDR3aa: CASRSSGRAVYEQYF
CDR3nt: TGTGCCAGCAGGTCTAGCGGGAGGGCCGTCTACGAGCAGTACTTC

abundance: many
d_gene: NA
j_gene: TRBJ1-1
v_gene: TRBV30
CDR3aa: CVYWNTEAFF
CDR3nt: TGTGTCTACTGGAACACTGAAGCTTTCTTT

abundance: many
d_gene: TRBD2
j_gene: TRBJ2-1
v_gene: TRBV20-1
CDR3aa: CSARVGVRGSYNEQFF
CDR3nt: TGCAGTGCTAGAGTAGGGGTGCGCGGGAGCTACAATGAGCAGTTCTTC

abundance: few
d_gene: TRBD2
j_gene: TRBJ2-5
v_gene: TRBV18
CDR3aa: CASSPRSGETQYF
CDR3nt: TGTGCCAGCTCACCACGTAGCGGGGAGACCCAGTACTTC

abundance: many
d_gene: TRBD2
j_gene: TRBJ2-3
v_gene: TRBV6-5
CDR3aa: CASSYSPYLAGDKDTQYF
CDR3nt: TGTGCCAGCAGTTACTCGCCCTACCTAGCGGGAGATAAAGATACGCAGTATTTT

abundance: few
d_gene: TRBD2
j_gene: TRBJ2-1
v_gene: TRBV2
CDR3aa: CASGAGGSSYNEQFF
CDR3nt: TGTGCCAGCGGGGCGGGCGGGAGCTCCTACAATGAGCAGTTCTTC

abundance: few
d_gene: NA
j_gene: TRBJ2-4
v_gene: TRBV3-1
CDR3aa: CASRAKQGAKNIQYF
CDR3nt: TGTGCCAGCAGAGCAAAGCAGGGCGCCAAAAACATTCAGTACTTC

abundance: many
d_gene: NA
j_gene: TRBJ2-7
v_gene: TRBV5-6
CDR3aa: CASETRGLREQYF
CDR3nt: TGTGCCAGCGAGACGCGGGGGCTGAGGGAGCAGTACTTC

abundance: few
d_gene: TRBD1
j_gene: TRBJ2-2
v_gene: TRBV11-2
CDR3aa: CASSTGTGTTGELFF
CDR3nt: TGTGCCAGCAGCACGGGGACAGGGACCACCGGGGAGCTGTTTTTT

abundance: many
d_gene: NA
j_gene: TRBJ1-4
v_gene: TRBV11-3
CDR3aa: CASSFGGADEKLFF
CDR3nt: TGTGCCAGCAGCTTCGGGGGGGCTGATGAAAAACTGTTTTTT

abundance: few
d_gene: NA
j_gene: TRBJ2-7
v_gene: TRBV27
CDR3aa: CASSTRPGPTYEQYF
CDR3nt: TGTGCCAGCAGTACGCGGCCGGGCCCTACCTACGAGCAGTACTTC

abundance: many
d_gene: NA
j_gene: TRBJ1-1
v_gene: TRBV2
CDR3aa: CASSDGQMNTEAFF
CDR3nt: TGTGCCAGCAGTGATGGGCAAATGAACACTGAAGCTTTCTTT